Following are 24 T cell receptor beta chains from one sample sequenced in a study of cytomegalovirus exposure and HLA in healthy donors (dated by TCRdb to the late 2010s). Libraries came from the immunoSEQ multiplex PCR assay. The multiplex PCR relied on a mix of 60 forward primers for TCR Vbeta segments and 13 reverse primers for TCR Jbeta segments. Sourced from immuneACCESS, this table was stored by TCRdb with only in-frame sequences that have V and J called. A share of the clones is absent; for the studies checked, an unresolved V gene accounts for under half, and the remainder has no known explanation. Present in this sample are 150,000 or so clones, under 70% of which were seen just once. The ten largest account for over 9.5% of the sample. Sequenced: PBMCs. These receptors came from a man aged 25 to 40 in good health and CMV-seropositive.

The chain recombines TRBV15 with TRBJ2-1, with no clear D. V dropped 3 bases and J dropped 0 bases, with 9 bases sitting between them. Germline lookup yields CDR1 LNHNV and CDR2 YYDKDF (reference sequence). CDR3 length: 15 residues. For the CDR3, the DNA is TGTGCCACCAGCAGTACCCTGAGCTCCTACAATGAGCAGTTCTTC. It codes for CATSSTLSSYNEQFF.

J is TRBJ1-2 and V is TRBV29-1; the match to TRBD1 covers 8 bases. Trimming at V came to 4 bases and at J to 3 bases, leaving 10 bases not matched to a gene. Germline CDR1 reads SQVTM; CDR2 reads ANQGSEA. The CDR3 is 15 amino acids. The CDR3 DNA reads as TGCAGCGTTGTGAGGGGGACAGGACTAGACTATGGCTACACCTTC. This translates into CSVVRGTGLDYGYTF.

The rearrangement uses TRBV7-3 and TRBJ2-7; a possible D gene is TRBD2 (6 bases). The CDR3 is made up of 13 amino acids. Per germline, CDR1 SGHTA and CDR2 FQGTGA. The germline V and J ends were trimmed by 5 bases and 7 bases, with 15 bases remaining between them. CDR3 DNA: TGTGCCAGCAGCCTGTATAGCGCGGGGGAGCAGTACTTC. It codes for CASSLYSAGEQYF.

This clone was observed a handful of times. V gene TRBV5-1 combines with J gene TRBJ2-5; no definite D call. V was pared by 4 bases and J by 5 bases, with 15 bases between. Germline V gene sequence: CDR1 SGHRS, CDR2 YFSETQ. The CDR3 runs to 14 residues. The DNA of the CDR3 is TGCGCCAGCAGCCCGGGTCCCTCCGAGGAGACCCAGTACTTC. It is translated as CASSPGPSEETQYF.

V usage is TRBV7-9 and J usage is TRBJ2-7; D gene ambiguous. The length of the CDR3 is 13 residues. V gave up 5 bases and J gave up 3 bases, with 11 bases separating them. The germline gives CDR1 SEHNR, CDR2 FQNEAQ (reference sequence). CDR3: CASSTSTGYEQYF. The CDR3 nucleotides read TGTGCCAGCAGCACCTCGACGGGCTACGAGCAGTACTTC.

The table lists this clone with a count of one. The CDR3 coding sequence is TGTGCCAGCAGCTATAGCGGGGCAACTAAGAACACCGGGGAGCTGTTTTTT. Translated: CASSYSGATKNTGELFF. This chain uses TRBV11-1 with TRBJ2-2; 8 bases are a match to TRBD2. The junction had 8 bases not matched to a gene; V was cut back by 4 bases and J by 1 base. The CDR3 sequence is 17 residues long. Germline assignment: CDR1 SGHAT and CDR2 FQDESV (reference sequence).

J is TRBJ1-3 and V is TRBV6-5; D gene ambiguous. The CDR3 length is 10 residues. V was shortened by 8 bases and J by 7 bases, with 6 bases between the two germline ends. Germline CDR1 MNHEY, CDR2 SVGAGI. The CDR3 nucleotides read TGTGCCAGCTCGGGTAACACCATATATTTT. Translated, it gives CASSGNTIYF.

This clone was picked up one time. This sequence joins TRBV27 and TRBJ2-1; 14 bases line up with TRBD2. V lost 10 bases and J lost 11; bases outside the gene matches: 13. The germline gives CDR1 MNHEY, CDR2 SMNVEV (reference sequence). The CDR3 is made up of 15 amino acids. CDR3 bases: TGTGCCACCACCCCGGGACTAGCGGGAGAGTGGAAGCAGTTCTTC. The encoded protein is CATTPGLAGEWKQFF.

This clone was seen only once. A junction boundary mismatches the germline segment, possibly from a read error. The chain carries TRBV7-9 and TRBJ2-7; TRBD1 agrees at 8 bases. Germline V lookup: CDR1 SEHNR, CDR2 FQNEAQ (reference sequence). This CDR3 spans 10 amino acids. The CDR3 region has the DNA TGTGCCAGCAGCTCGGACAGGGTCTTATTC. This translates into CASSSDRVLF.

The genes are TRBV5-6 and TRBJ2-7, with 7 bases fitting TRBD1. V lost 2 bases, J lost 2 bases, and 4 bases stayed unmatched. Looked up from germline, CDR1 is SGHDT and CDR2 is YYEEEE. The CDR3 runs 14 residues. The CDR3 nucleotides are TGTGCCAGCAGCTTTAGACAGGGCACCTACGAGCAGTACTTC. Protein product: CASSFRQGTYEQYF.

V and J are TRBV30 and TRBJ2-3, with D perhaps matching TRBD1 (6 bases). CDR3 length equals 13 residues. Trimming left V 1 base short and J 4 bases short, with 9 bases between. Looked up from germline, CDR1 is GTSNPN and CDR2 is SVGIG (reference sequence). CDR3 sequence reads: CAWSAGAPDTQYF. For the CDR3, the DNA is TGTGCCTGGAGTGCAGGGGCGCCAGATACGCAGTATTTT. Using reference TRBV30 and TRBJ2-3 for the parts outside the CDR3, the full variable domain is SQTIHQWPATLVQPVGSPLSLECTVEGTSNPNLYWYRQAAGRGLQLLFYSVGIGQISSEVPQNLSASRPQDRQFILSSKKLLLSDSGFYLCAWSAGAPDTQYFGPGTRLTVL.

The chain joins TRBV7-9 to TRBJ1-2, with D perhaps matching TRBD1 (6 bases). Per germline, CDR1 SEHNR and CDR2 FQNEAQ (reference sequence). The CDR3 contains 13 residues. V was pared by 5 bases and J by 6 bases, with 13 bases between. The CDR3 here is CASSPSDRDGYTF. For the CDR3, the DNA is TGTGCCAGCAGCCCTTCGGACAGAGATGGCTACACCTTC.

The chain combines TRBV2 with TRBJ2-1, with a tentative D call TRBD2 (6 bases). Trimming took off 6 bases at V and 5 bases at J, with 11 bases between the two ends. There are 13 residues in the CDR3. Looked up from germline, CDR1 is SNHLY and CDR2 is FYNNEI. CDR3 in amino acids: CASRGSGDNEQFF. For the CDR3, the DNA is TGTGCCAGCAGGGGTAGCGGAGACAATGAGCAGTTCTTC.

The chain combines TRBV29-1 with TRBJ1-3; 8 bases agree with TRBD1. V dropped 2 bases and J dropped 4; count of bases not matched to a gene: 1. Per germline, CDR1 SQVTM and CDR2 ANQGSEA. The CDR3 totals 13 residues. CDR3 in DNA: TGCAGCGTTGAACAGGGGGCCGGAAACACCATATATTTT. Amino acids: CSVEQGAGNTIYF.

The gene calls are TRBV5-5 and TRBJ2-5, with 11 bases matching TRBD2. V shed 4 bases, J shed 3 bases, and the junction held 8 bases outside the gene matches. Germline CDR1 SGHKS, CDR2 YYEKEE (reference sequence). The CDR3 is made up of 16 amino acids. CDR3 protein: CASSQASGRREETQYF. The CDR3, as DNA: TGTGCCAGCAGCCAGGCTAGCGGGAGGAGGGAAGAGACCCAGTACTTC.

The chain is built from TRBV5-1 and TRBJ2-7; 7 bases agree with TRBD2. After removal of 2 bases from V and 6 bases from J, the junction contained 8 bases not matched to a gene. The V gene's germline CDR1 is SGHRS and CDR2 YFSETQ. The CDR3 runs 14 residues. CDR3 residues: CASSFGGGSSEQYF. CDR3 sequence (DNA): TGCGCCAGCAGCTTCGGGGGAGGGAGTAGCGAGCAGTACTTC.

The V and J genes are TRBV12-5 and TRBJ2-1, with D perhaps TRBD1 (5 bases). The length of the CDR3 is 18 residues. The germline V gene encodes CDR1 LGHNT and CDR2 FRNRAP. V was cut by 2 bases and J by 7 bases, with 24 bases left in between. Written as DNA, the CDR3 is TGTGCTAGTGGTTTGCCCTCTCGGACAAGTAAAAGAGGAAATGAGCAGTTCTTC. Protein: CASGLPSRTSKRGNEQFF.

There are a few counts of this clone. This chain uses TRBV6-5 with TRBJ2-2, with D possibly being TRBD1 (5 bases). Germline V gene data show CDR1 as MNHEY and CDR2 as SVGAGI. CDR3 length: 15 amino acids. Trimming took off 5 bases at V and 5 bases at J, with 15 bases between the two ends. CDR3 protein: CASSLRQGGTGELFF. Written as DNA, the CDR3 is TGTGCCAGCAGTCTTAGGCAGGGTGGAACCGGGGAGCTGTTTTTT.

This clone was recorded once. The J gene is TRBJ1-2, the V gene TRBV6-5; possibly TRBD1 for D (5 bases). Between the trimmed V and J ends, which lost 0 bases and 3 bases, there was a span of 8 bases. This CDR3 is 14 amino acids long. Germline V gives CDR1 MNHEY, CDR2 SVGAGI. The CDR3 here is CASSYSRGDYGYTF. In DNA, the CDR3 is TGTGCCAGCAGTTACTCAAGGGGCGACTATGGCTACACCTTC.

This chain's CDR3 is CASSPGGMTEDTQYF. CDR3 DNA sequence: TGTGCCAGCTCACCGGGCGGGATGACGGAGGATACGCAGTATTTT. The chain uses TRBV18 and TRBJ2-3, with D perhaps matching TRBD2 (6 bases). V was clipped by 3 bases and J by 6 bases, with 16 bases between them. The CDR3 is 15 amino acids. CDR1 KGHSH and CDR2 LQKENI come from the germline V gene.

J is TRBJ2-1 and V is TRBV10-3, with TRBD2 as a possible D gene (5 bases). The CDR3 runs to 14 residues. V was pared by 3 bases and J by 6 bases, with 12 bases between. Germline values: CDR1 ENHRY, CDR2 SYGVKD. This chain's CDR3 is CAISDPRGGNEQFF. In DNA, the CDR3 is TGTGCCATCAGTGACCCAAGAGGAGGCAATGAGCAGTTCTTC.

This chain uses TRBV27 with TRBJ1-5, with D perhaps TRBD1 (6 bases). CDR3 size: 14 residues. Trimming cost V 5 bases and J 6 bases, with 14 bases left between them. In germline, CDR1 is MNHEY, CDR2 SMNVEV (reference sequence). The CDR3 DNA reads TGTGCCAGCAGTCAAACAGGCAGGGGTCAGCCCCAGCATTTT. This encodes CASSQTGRGQPQHF.

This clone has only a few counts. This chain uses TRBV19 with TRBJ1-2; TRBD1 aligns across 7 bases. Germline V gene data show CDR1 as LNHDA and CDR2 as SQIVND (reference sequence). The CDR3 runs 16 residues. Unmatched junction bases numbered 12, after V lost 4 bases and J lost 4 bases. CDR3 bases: TGTGCCAGTAGTAAGGGGACAGACGCGAACCTCTATGGCTACACCTTC. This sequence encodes CASSKGTDANLYGYTF.

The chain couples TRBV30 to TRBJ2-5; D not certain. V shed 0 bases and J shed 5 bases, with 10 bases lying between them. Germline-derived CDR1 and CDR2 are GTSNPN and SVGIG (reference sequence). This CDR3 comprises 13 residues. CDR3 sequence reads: CAWSVGERETQYF. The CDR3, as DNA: TGTGCCTGGAGTGTAGGTGAGCGTGAGACCCAGTACTTC. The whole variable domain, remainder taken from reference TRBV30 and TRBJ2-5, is SQTIHQWPATLVQPVGSPLSLECTVEGTSNPNLYWYRQAAGRGLQLLFYSVGIGQISSEVPQNLSASRPQDRQFILSSKKLLLSDSGFYLCAWSVGERETQYFGPGTRLLVL.